The present TCR beta chain was sequenced within a study of TIL therapy for anti-PD-1-resistant metastatic lung cancer. The time point was: pre-treatment sample, taken before nivolumab and TIL therapy. This was the immunoSEQ v3 assay. TCRdb's table, derived via immunoSEQ multiplex PCR, lists solely in-frame clones and lacks some. The repertoire includes about 59,000 clones, 70% to 75% of them detected once, and around 1.9% sits in the top ten. V lost 4 bases and J 4 bases, leaving 19 bases between the germline ends. From germline, CDR1 is SQVTM and CDR2 ANQGSEA. The CDR3 sequence is 15 residues long. The specimen comprised blood, sampled at baseline. The clonotype originates from a person aged 25-79 years with non-small cell lung cancer. The chain recombines TRBV29-1 with TRBJ1-2; a possible D gene is TRBD1 (6 bases). CDR3 loop: CSVVDSGKVTYGYTF. In DNA form, the CDR3 reads TGCAGCGTTGTGGACAGCGGGAAAGTAACCTATGGCTACACCTTC. Combining the CDR3 with reference TRBV29-1 and TRBJ1-2 gives the whole variable domain SAVISQKPSRDICQRGTSLTIQCQVDSQVTMMFWYRQQPGQSLTLIATANQGSEATYESGFVIDKFPISRPNLTFSTLTVSNMSPEDSSIYLCSVVDSGKVTYGYTFGSGTRLTVV.